A selection of T cell receptor beta chains follows, all from one sample in a study of cytomegalovirus exposure and HLA in healthy donors. Libraries were prepared by immunoSEQ multiplex PCR; TCRdb keeps only in-frame clonotypes and omits some of them. This table has 170,000 or so clones, approximately 84% appearing once. The sample taken for sequencing was PBMCs. The receptor source for this set is a girl between 10 and 17 years old in good health and CMV-seropositive. Each CDR3 is given with its conserved first and last residue. D genes are given only for firm matches. For some rows the clone size is stated as once, few or many, or as a class when expanded; others skip it.

v_call	j_call	d_call	clone_size	cdr3_nt	cdr3_aa
TRBV30	TRBJ2-7	TRBD1	-	TGTGCCTGGAGCCGGGACAGGGAGACCGAGCAGTACTTC	CAWSRDRETEQYF
TRBV11-2	TRBJ2-7	TRBD1	once	TGTGCCAGCAGCTTTCTTGGGACAGGGGAAAAGGAGCAGTACTTC	CASSFLGTGEKEQYF
TRBV7-2	TRBJ2-5	TRBD1	once	TGTGCCAGCACCCCGACAGGGGGCGGGGAGACCCAGTACTTC	CASTPTGGGETQYF
TRBV7-9	TRBJ1-1	-	-	TGTGCCAGCAGCCCTTCGGCAGGACCGGGGTCTGAAGCTTTCTTT	CASSPSAGPGSEAFF
TRBV6-1	TRBJ1-5	-	few	TGTGCCAGCACTACGTCCAATCAGCCCCAGCATTTT	CASTTSNQPQHF
TRBV4-1	TRBJ2-2	TRBD1	-	TGCGCCAGCAGCCCGAGGGGGCTCCCAAACACCGGGGAGCTGTTTTTT	CASSPRGLPNTGELFF
TRBV10-3	TRBJ1-1	-	-	TGTGCCATCAGTAGGGCCGGGATGAACACTGAAGCTTTCTTT	CAISRAGMNTEAFF
TRBV5-8	TRBJ1-1	TRBD1	-	TGTGCCAGCAGCTCCCGGACAGGGGGCGCGGACACTGAAGCTTTCTTT	CASSSRTGGADTEAFF
TRBV2	TRBJ1-4	TRBD1	-	TGTGCCAGCAGTGAAAGTCGGACAGGGAATGAAAAACTGTTTTTT	CASSESRTGNEKLFF
TRBV7-8	TRBJ2-3	-	once	TGTGCCAGCAGCACCTTGGGGCCCCTCGCAGGGACAGATACGCAGTATTTT	CASSTLGPLAGTDTQYF
TRBV9	TRBJ1-2	-	few	TGTGCCAGCAGCGTAGCGGGAGGACTCTATGGCTACACCTTC	CASSVAGGLYGYTF
TRBV5-1	TRBJ2-2	-	-	TGCGCCAGCAGACAAGTTCGGGTCGGGGAGCTGTTTTTT	CASRQVRVGELFF
TRBV4-1	TRBJ2-7	TRBD2	few	TGCGCCAGCAGCCAAGTAGGCGGGAGCTACGAGCAGTACTTC	CASSQVGGSYEQYF
TRBV4-1	TRBJ1-1	-	once	TGCGCCAGCAGCCAAGGGAGGGTGGTGAACACTGAAGCTTTCTTT	CASSQGRVVNTEAFF
TRBV5-4	TRBJ2-3	-	-	TGTGCCAGCAGCCGCGCGGTTAGCACAGATACGCAGTATTTT	CASSRAVSTDTQYF
TRBV27	TRBJ2-7	TRBD2	-	TGTGCCAGCAGTTTAGCGGGGGAAACCTCCTACGAGCAGTACTTC	CASSLAGETSYEQYF
TRBV5-6	TRBJ2-1	TRBD1	-	TGTGCCAGCAGCGGAAGGACAGGGTGGGGGAATGAGCAGTTCTTC	CASSGRTGWGNEQFF
TRBV10-3	TRBJ1-6	-	-	TGTGCCACTCAACAGAGCTCCTATAATTCACCCCTCCACTTT	CATQQSSYNSPLHF
TRBV25-1	TRBJ1-2	-	-	TGTGCCAGCAGTGCGGACTTAGCGTATGGCTACACCTTC	CASSADLAYGYTF
TRBV6-5	TRBJ1-1	-	-	TGTGCCAGCAGACAAACAGTGAACACTGAAGCTTTCTTT	CASRQTVNTEAFF
TRBV7-9	TRBJ1-1	TRBD1	-	TGTGCCAGCAGCCCCCAGTACAGGGGAGCTAGGGAGATCGAAGCTTTCTTT	CASSPQYRGAREIEAFF
TRBV6-5	TRBJ1-1	-	once	TGTGCCAGCAGTATCATGAACACTGAAGCTTTCTTT	CASSIMNTEAFF
TRBV15	TRBJ1-1	TRBD1	-	TGTGGCGTACAGGGGCTGAACACTGAAGCTTTCTTT	CGVQGLNTEAFF
TRBV5-1	TRBJ2-1	-	once	TGCGCCAGCAGCCAGCGGCGGTGGGGGACTGGCGAAACCGAGGGTGAGCAGTTCTTC	CASSQRRWGTGETEGEQFF
TRBV27	TRBJ1-1	TRBD1	-	TGTGCCAGCAGTTTCCTAGGACAGGTCAACACTGAAGCTTTCTTT	CASSFLGQVNTEAFF
TRBV5-4	TRBJ2-5	TRBD2	-	TGTGCCAGCAGCCCGGTAGCGGGGGGGCCCCAAGAGACCCAGTACTTC	CASSPVAGGPQETQYF
TRBV10-1	TRBJ2-1	TRBD2	-	TGCGCCAGCAGTACAATTAGCGGGGGGGTTTACAATGAGCAGTTCTTC	CASSTISGGVYNEQFF
TRBV9	TRBJ2-1	-	-	TGTGCCAGCAGCGCACACCCCTCGGGGAGGCTAATGAGCTCCTACAATGAGCAGTTCTTC	CASSAHPSGRLMSSYNEQFF
TRBV4-1	TRBJ1-1	-	-	TGCGCCAGCAGCCCCTCCCCTCGTGGGGGCGATGAAGCTTTCTTT	CASSPSPRGGDEAFF
TRBV6-1	TRBJ1-2	-	-	TGTGCCAGCAGTGAGGGGCCAGGGCTGACCTATGGCTACACCTTC	CASSEGPGLTYGYTF
TRBV16	TRBJ1-5	-	-	TGTGCCAGCAGCCGATCACCCAGGAATCAGCCCCAGCATTTT	CASSRSPRNQPQHF
TRBV9	TRBJ2-7	TRBD1	-	TGTGCCAGCAGCGCCCGCCGGACAGGGAGAGAGCAGTACTTC	CASSARRTGREQYF
TRBV18	TRBJ1-1	TRBD1	-	TGTGCCAGCTCACCAAGACAGGACAGGAATTTTGGGACTGAAGCTTTCTTT	CASSPRQDRNFGTEAFF
TRBV11-2	TRBJ1-5	-	-	TGTGCCAGCAGCTTAGCAGGGGATCCCGATCAGCCCCAGCATTTT	CASSLAGDPDQPQHF
TRBV5-1	TRBJ1-1	TRBD1	-	TGCGCCAGCAGCTTCCGACAGGGTTCGGGTGAAGCTTTCTTT	CASSFRQGSGEAFF
TRBV7-9	TRBJ1-1	TRBD1	once	TGTGCCTGCGACAGGGGCACACAGGGGACTGAAGCTTTCTTT	CACDRGTQGTEAFF
TRBV9	TRBJ1-2	-	few	TGTGCCAGCAGCCACGGACAAGCACCCCTTTATGGCTACACCTTC	CASSHGQAPLYGYTF
TRBV7-9	TRBJ1-3	TRBD1	-	TGTGCCAGCAGCAACAGGGGTGGAAACACCATATATTTT	CASSNRGGNTIYF
TRBV5-4	TRBJ1-5	-	few	TGTGCCAGCAGCTTCAAGACATCTTCTCAGCCCCAGCATTTT	CASSFKTSSQPQHF
TRBV5-1	TRBJ1-5	-	-	TGCGCCAGCAGCTATATCGGGGGTAGCAATCAGCCCCAGCATTTT	CASSYIGGSNQPQHF
TRBV27	TRBJ1-5	-	-	TGTGCCAGCAGTCGGGACTATTTTAGCAATCAGCCCCAGCATTTT	CASSRDYFSNQPQHF
TRBV7-3	TRBJ1-2	TRBD1	once	TGTGCCAGCAGCCCGACAGGGGGCGTCGGTAACTATGGCTACACCTTC	CASSPTGGVGNYGYTF
TRBV28	TRBJ2-6	TRBD2	-	TGTGCCAGCAGTCCCCTGGGCGGGAGGGAGGGGGCCAACGTCCTGACTTTC	CASSPLGGREGANVLTF
TRBV2	TRBJ2-7	TRBD1	-	TGTGCCAGCAGTGGACAGGGGCTTTACGAGCAGTACTTC	CASSGQGLYEQYF
TRBV5-1	TRBJ2-7	TRBD2	-	TGCGCCAGCAGCCGAGGGACTAGCGGGGGGATCTACGAGCAGTACTTC	CASSRGTSGGIYEQYF
TRBV5-6	TRBJ1-3	-	-	TGTGCCAGCAGCTTGGGACACTTCTCTGGAAACACCATATATTTT	CASSLGHFSGNTIYF
TRBV25-1	TRBJ1-1	-	once	TGTGCCAGCAGTGAAAAATGGTCTAGGGACATCAACACTGAAGCTTTCTTT	CASSEKWSRDINTEAFF
TRBV5-1	TRBJ1-2	TRBD1	-	TGCGCCAGCAGCGCGGACAGGCGAGAAGGCTACACCTTC	CASSADRREGYTF
TRBV2	TRBJ1-2	-	-	TGTGCCAGCAGGAACTTGGGGGGGGCCTATGGCTACACCTTC	CASRNLGGAYGYTF
TRBV9	TRBJ1-1	TRBD1	-	TGTGCCAGCAGCGTAGAGGGGACAGGGGGCGGTGAAGCTTTCTTT	CASSVEGTGGGEAFF
TRBV5-1	TRBJ1-2	TRBD1	few	TGCGCCAGCAGCCCTGGGACAGGGGGCTATGGCTACACCTTC	CASSPGTGGYGYTF